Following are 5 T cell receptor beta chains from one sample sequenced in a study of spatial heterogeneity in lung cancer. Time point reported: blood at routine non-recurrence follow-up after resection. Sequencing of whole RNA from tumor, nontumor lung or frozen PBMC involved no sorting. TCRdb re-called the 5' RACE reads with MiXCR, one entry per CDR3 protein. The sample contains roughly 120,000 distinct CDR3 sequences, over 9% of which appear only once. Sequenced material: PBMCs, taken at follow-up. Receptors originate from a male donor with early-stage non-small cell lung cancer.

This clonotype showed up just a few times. The CDR3 region has the DNA TGCAGTGCACGACAGGGGGCGCGAGGCAATCAGCCCCAGCATTTT. Encoded protein: CSARQGARGNQPQHF. V gene TRBV20-1 combines with J gene TRBJ1-5, with TRBD1 matching 10 bases. Germline V lookup: CDR1 DFQATT, CDR2 SNEGSKA (reference sequence). CDR3 length equals 15 residues. The V and J ends lost 6 bases and 2 bases, in that order; junction bases with no gene match: 7.

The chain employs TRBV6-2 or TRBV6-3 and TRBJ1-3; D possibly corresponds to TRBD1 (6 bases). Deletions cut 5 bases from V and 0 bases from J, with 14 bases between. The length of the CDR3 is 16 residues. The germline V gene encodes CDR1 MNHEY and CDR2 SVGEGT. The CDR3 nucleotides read TGTGCCAGCAGTGGCGGACAGTTGAGCTCTGGAAACACCATATATTTT. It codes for CASSGGQLSSGNTIYF.

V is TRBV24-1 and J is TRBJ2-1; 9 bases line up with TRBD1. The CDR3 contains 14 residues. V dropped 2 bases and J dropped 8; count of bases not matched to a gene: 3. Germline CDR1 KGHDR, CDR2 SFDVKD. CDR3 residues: CATSDWDRVHEQFF. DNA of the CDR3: TGTGCCACCAGTGATTGGGACAGGGTCCATGAGCAGTTCTTC.

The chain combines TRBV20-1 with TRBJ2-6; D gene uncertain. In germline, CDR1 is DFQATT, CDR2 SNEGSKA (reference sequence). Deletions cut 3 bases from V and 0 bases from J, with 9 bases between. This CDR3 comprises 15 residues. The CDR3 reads CSARDPSSGANVLTF. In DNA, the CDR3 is TGCAGTGCTAGGGACCCTAGCTCTGGGGCCAACGTCCTGACTTTC.

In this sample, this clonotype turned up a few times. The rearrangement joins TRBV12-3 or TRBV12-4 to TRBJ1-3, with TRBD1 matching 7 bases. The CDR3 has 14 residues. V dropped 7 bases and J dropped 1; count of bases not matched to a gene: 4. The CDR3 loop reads CASILQGSGNTIYF. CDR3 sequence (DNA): TGTGCCAGCATTCTACAGGGGTCTGGAAACACCATATATTTT.